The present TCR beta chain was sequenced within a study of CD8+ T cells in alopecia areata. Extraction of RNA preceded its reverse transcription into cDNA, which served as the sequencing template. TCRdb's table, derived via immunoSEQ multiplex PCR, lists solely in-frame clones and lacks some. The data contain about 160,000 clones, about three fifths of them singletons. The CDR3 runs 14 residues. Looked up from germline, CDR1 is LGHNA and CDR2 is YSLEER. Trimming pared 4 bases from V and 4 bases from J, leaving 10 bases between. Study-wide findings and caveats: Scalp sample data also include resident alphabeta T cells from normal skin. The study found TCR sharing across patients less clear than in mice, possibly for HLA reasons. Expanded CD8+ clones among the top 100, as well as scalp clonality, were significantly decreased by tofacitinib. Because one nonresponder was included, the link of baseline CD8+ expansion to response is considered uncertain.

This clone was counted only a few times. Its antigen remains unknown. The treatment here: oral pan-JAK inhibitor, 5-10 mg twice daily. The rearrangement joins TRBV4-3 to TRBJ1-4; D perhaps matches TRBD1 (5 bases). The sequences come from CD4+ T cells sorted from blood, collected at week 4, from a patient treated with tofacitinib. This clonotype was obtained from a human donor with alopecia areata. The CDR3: CASSLAGGNEKLFF. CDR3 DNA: TGCGCCAGCAGCCTCGCTGGGGGTAATGAAAAACTGTTTTTT.